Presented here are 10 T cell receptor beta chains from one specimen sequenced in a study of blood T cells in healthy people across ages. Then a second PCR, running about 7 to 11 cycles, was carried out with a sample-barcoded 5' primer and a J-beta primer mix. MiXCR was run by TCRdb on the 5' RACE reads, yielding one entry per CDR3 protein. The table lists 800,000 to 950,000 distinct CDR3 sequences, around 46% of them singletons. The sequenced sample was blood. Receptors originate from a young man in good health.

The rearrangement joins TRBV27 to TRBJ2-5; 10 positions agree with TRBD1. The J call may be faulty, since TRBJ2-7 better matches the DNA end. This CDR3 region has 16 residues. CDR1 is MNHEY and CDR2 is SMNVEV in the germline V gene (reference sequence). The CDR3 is CASSTWGDRGSYEQYF. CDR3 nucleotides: TGTGCCAGCAGCACATGGGGGGACAGGGGTTCCTACGAGCAGTACTTC.

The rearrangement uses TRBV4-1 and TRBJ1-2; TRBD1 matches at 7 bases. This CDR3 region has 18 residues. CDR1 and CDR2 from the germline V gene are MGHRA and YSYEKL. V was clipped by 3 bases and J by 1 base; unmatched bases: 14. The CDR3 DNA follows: TGCGCCAGCAGCCAGGGTGGATCGGTGACAGGGATTAACTATGGCTACACCTTC. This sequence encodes CASSQGGSVTGINYGYTF.

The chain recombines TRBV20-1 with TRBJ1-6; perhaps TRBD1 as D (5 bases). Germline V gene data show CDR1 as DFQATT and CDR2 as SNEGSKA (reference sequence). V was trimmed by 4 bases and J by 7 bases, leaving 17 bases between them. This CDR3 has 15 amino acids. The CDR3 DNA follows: TGCAGTGCTAAGCCTCAGGGTTCGGGGAATTCACCCCTCCACTTT. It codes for CSAKPQGSGNSPLHF.

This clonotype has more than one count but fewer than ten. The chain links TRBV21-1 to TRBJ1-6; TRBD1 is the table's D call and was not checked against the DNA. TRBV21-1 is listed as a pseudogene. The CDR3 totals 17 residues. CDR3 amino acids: CASSKGPGQDGESPLHF. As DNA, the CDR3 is TGTGCCAGCAGCAAAGGCCCCGGACAGGACGGGGAATCACCCCTCCACTTT.

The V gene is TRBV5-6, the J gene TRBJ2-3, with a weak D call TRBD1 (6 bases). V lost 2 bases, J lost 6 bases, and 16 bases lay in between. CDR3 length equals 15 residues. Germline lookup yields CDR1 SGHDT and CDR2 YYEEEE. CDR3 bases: TGTGCCAGCAGCTTTGACAGGCCGCGAGGGGATACGCAGTATTTT. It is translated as CASSFDRPRGDTQYF.

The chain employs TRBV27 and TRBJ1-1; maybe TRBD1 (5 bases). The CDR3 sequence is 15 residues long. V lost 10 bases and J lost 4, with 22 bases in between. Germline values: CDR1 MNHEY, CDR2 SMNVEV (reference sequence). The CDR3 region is CATTLGLPGFTEAFF. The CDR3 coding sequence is TGTGCCACTACCTTGGGACTCCCCGGATTCACTGAAGCTTTCTTT.

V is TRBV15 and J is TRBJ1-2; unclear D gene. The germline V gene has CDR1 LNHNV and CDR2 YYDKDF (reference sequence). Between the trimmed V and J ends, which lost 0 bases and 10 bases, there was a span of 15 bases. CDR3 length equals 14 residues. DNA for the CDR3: TGTGCCACCAGCAGAGATCTGACAATCGATGACTACACCTTC. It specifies CATSRDLTIDDYTF.

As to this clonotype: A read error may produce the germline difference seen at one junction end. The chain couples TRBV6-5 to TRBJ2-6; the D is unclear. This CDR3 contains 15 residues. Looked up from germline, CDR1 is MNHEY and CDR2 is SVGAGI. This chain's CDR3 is CAGSYRVSGANVLTF. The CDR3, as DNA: TGTGCCGGCAGTTACCGGGTTTCTGGGGCCAACGTCCTGACTTTC.

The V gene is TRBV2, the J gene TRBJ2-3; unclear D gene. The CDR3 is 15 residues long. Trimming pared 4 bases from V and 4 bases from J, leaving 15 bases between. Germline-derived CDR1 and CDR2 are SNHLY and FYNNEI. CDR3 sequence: CASSAARKVADTQYF. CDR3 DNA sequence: TGTGCCAGCAGTGCTGCCAGGAAGGTTGCAGATACGCAGTATTTT.

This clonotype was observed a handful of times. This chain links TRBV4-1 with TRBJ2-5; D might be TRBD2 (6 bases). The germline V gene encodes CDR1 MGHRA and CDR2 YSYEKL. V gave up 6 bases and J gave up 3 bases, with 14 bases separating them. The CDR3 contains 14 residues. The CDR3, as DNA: TGCGCCAGCAGAAGTGGGGTAGCGGAAGAGACCCAGTACTTC. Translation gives CASRSGVAEETQYF.